This T cell receptor beta chain was documented in a study of T cell changes during pregnancy in multiple sclerosis. V gave up 3 bases and J gave up 0 bases, with 9 bases separating them. The CDR3 totals 14 residues. CDR1 and CDR2 from the germline V gene are SQVTM and ANQGSEA. This clone was counted a single time. The table came from immunoSEQ multiplex PCR; TCRdb's copy has only in-frame clones and leaves some out. The sample lists tens of thousands of clones; approximately 94% were seen once. The TCR comes from a female donor with multiple sclerosis, enrolled in a pregnancy study. The sample was CD8+ T cells from peripheral blood mononuclear cells, taken after pregnancy. This chain uses TRBV29-1 with TRBJ1-3; a weak D match, TRBD1 (5 bases). The chain's CDR3 is CSVEGGISGNTIYF. The CDR3 DNA reads TGCAGCGTTGAGGGGGGGATCTCTGGAAACACCATATATTTT.